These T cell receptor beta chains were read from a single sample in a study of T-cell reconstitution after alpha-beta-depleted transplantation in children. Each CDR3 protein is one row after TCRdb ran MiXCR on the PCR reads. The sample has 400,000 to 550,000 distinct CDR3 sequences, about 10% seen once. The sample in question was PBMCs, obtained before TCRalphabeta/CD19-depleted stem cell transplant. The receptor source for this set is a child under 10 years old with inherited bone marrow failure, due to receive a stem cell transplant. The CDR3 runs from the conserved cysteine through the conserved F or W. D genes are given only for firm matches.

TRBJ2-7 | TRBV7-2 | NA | CASTLFVPYEQYF
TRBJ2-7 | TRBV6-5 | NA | CASSYSNSHEQYF
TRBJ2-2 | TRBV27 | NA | CASSLKPRRGAGELFF
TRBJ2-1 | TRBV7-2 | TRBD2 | CASSPWDLAGSYNEQFF
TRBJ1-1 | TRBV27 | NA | CASSLLGKNTEAFF
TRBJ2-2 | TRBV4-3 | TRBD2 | CASSQEGLREGTGELFF
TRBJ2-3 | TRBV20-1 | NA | CSAGVGNTQYF
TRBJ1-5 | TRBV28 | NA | CASSLVSVNGPQHF
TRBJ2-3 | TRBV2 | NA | CASVQGILDTQYF
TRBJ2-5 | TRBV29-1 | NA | CSVDLALYQETQYF
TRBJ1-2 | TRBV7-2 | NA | CASSLDLGVSYTF
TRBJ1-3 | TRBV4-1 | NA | CASSQALRLSGNTIYF
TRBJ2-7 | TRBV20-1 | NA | CSAESPVRGEQYF
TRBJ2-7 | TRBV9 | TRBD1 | CASSRPGTGRYEQYF
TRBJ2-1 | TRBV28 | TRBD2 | CASSFWTSGTGANNEQFF
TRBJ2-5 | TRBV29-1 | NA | CSATTGTPYPQETQYF
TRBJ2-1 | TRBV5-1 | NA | CASSLEGDGYNEQFF
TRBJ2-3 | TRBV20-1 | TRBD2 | CSAGPSGRAEDTQYF
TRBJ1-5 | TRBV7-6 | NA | CASSPTRERYSNQPQHF
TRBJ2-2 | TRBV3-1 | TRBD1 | CASSLDRATTGELFF
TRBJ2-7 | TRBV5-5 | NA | CASSTSPGLTYEQYF
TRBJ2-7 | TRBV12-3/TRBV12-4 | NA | CASSLTPRGASYEQYF
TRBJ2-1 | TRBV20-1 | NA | CSATPGGTYNDQFF
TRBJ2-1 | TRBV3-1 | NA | CASSQSHVGLASNEQFF
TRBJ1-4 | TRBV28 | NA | CASSSSRGGDNEKLFF
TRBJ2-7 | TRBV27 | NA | CASSLASTVAYEQYF
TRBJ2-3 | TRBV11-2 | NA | CASSLDIGTDTQYF
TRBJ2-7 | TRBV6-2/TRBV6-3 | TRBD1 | CASSYLNRGSSYEQYF
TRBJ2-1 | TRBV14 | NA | CASRPRGTPYNEQFF
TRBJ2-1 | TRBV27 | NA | CASSLSSSAGRNEQFF
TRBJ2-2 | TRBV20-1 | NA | CSARVVDTGEPFF
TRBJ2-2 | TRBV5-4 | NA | CASSLGLDHHGELFF
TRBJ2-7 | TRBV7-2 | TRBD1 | CASSLASRGYEQYF
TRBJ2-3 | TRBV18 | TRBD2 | CASSPVPGLAEPEGTDTQYF
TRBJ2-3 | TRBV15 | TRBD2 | CATSGPSGVELDTQYF
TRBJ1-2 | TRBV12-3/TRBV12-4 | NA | CASSLWGGSTFGYTF
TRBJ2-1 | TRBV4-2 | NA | CASSQGSVRGNEQFF
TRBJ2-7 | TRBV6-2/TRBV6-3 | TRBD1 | CASSYIGTGVYEQYF
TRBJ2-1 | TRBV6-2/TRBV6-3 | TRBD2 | CASRHSGLLYNEQFF
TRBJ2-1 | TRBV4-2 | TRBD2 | CASSQETGLTYNEQFF
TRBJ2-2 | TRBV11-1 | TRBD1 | CASSYPRDSLNSNTGELFF
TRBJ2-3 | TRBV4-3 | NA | CASSQEGNQGDTQYF
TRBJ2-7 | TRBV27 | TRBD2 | CASTRTPGGNSYEQYF
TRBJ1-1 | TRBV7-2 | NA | CASSLGAGALEAFF
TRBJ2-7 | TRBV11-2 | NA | CASSLGLENEQYF
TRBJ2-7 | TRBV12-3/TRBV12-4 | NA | CASSLPAYEQYF
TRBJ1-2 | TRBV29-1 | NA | CSVEFYGYTF
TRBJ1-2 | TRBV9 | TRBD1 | CASSVAGRQGTGYTF
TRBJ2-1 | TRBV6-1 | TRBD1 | CASSHTGVGNNEQFF
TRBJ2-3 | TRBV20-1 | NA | CSARDRPDTQYF
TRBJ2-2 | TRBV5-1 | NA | CASRQASSAGELFF
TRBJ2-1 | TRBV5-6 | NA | CAIGPGLPYNEQFF
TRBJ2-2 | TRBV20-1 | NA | CSARDASEAWDTGELFF
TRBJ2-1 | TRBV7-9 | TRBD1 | CASSPRTGFYNEQFF
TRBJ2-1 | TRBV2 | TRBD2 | CASTGTSGSRRRNNEQFF
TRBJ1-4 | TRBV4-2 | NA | CASSRSGTRDEKLFF
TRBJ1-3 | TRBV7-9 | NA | CASSPGLYTIYF
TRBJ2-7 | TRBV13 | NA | CASSPDGVWDEQYF
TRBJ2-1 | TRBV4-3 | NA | CASSLDTGPYNEQFF
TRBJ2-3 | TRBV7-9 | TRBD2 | CASVPRGGSTDTQYF